This entry lists 27 T cell receptor beta chains sequenced from one sample in a study of shared clonotypes between healthy human individuals. Naive CD8 cells, CD45RO-negative and positively selected for CCR7, excluded terminally differentiated effector memory CD45RA+ cells. Method: immunoSEQ multiplex PCR; TCRdb's copy keeps in-frame clones and lacks some. Of roughly 590,000 clones detected, about 95% appear once; the ten largest clones hold 0.085% to 0.11%. Input material: naive CD8+ T cells sorted from blood. These receptors all stem from a woman in her twenties or thirties in good health.

The CDR3 sequence: CASSQVQGIGELFF. CDR3 nucleotides: TGTGCCAGCAGCCAAGTACAGGGGATCGGGGAGCTGTTTTTT. The chain joins TRBV14 to TRBJ2-2, with 7 bases fitting TRBD1. CDR1 and CDR2 from the germline V gene are SGHDN and FVKESK. The CDR3 length is 14 residues. V lost 1 base to trimming and J lost 7 bases; unmatched junction nucleotides: 3. Supplemented by reference TRBV14 and TRBJ2-2, the full variable domain reads EAGVTQFPSHSVIEKGQTVTLRCDPISGHDNLYWYRRVMGKEIKFLLHFVKESKQDESGMPNNRFLAERTGGTYSTLKVQPAELEDSGVYFCASSQVQGIGELFFGEGSRLTVL.

The chain recombines TRBV7-9 with TRBJ2-7; 7 bases are a match to TRBD2. The trim removed 5 bases at V and 5 bases at J, leaving 12 bases unmatched. This CDR3 has 15 residues. In germline, CDR1 is SEHNR, CDR2 FQNEAQ (reference sequence). In nucleotides, the CDR3 is TGTGCCAGCAGCCACTTAAGCGGGAAGTACGACGAGCAGTACTTC. Protein: CASSHLSGKYDEQYF.

The V gene is TRBV29-1, the J gene TRBJ2-7; 8 positions agree with TRBD1. The CDR3 runs to 15 residues. V was clipped by 2 bases and J by 0 bases; unmatched bases: 6. Germline values: CDR1 SQVTM, CDR2 ANQGSEA. The CDR3 here is CSVELYTGGSYEQYF. The CDR3, as DNA: TGCAGCGTTGAACTCTACACAGGGGGCTCCTACGAGCAGTACTTC.

The rearrangement joins TRBV15 to TRBJ2-7, with D possibly being TRBD1 (5 bases). CDR1 and CDR2 (germline): LNHNV, YYDKDF (reference sequence). V dropped 2 bases and J dropped 2 bases, with 16 bases sitting between them. The CDR3 length is 16 residues. CDR3 loop: CATSRQRAGPTYEQYF. CDR3 nucleotide sequence: TGTGCCACCAGCAGACAGCGCGCAGGGCCAACCTACGAGCAGTACTTC.

The rearrangement joins TRBV28 to TRBJ2-3; a weak D match, TRBD2 (6 bases). Germline CDR1 is MDHEN and CDR2 is SYDVKM. Trimming pared 5 bases from V and 3 bases from J, leaving 15 bases between. CDR3 size: 15 residues. The CDR3 spells CASSMTTRETDTQYF. The CDR3 region has the DNA TGTGCCAGCAGTATGACGACTAGGGAAACAGATACGCAGTATTTT.

This sequence joins TRBV19 and TRBJ2-7; D not certain. Trimming took 5 bases from V and 2 from J, leaving 10 bases between them. Germline V gene lookup returns CDR1 LNHDA and CDR2 SQIVND (reference sequence). The CDR3 has 13 amino acids. The CDR3 sequence: CASSPSEAYEQYF. CDR3 DNA sequence: TGTGCCAGTAGTCCCTCAGAGGCCTACGAGCAGTACTTC. Full variable domain (missing parts from reference TRBV19 and TRBJ2-7): DGGITQSPKYLFRKEGQNVTLSCEQNLNHDAMYWYRQDPGQGLRLIYYSQIVNDFQKGDIAEGYSVSREKKESFPLTVTSAQKNPTAFYLCASSPSEAYEQYFGPGTRLTVT.

J is TRBJ2-5 and V is TRBV11-2; D not certain. The DNA end is a closer match to TRBJ2-7, so the J assignment may be wrong. This CDR3 spans 13 amino acids. The germline CDR1 and CDR2 sequences are SGHAT and FQNNGV. DNA of the CDR3: TGTGCCAGCAGCTTAGAACAGCCCTACGAGCAGTACTTC. Encoded protein: CASSLEQPYEQYF.

This clone was recorded only once. V gene TRBV30 combines with J gene TRBJ2-7; 7 bases map to TRBD1. Trimming took 2 bases from V and 3 from J; bases not matched to a gene: 7. Germline loops: CDR1 GTSNPN, CDR2 SVGIG (reference sequence). The CDR3 is 14 residues long. This chain's CDR3 is CAWSPLGGLYEQYF. CDR3 sequence (DNA): TGTGCCTGGAGTCCTCTAGGGGGCCTCTACGAGCAGTACTTC. The whole variable domain, filled in from reference TRBV30 and TRBJ2-7, reads SQTIHQWPATLVQPVGSPLSLECTVEGTSNPNLYWYRQAAGRGLQLLFYSVGIGQISSEVPQNLSASRPQDRQFILSSKKLLLSDSGFYLCAWSPLGGLYEQYFGPGTRLTVT.

The chain employs TRBV6-1 and TRBJ2-7; 10 nucleotides line up with TRBD1. CDR3 length: 15 residues. The V gene's germline CDR1 is MNHNS and CDR2 SASEGT. The V segment lost 7 bases and the J segment 1 base; nucleotides outside the gene matches: 7. Here the CDR3 DNA reads TGTGCCAGCAATACTTGGGACAGGGGTTCCTACGAGCAGTACTTC. Translating it yields CASNTWDRGSYEQYF.

The gene calls are TRBV28 and TRBJ2-7; D possibly corresponds to TRBD2 (6 bases). V gave up 8 bases and J gave up 5 bases, with 13 bases separating them. The CDR3 has 12 residues. Germline lookup yields CDR1 MDHEN and CDR2 SYDVKM. This CDR3 is CASHRRAHEQYF. The CDR3 region has the DNA TGTGCCAGCCATAGGAGGGCCCACGAGCAGTACTTC.

The chain is built from TRBV28 and TRBJ2-7; 12 positions match TRBD1. The germline V gene encodes CDR1 MDHEN and CDR2 SYDVKM. The CDR3 length is 17 residues. V shed 6 bases, J shed 5 bases, and the junction held 14 bases outside the gene matches. CDR3 DNA sequence: TGTGCCAGCAGCCAACCGACCCGGGACAGGGGGCACGACGAGCAGTACTTC. Translating gives CASSQPTRDRGHDEQYF. Drawing the rest from reference TRBV28 and TRBJ2-7, the complete variable domain is DVKVTQSSRYLVKRTGEKVFLECVQDMDHENMFWYRQDPGLGLRLIYFSYDVKMKEKGDIPEGYSVSREKKERFSLILESASTNQTSMYLCASSQPTRDRGHDEQYFGPGTRLTVT.

CDR3 residues: CASSYSRGGFQETQYF. CDR3 bases: TGTGCCAGCAGTTACTCGAGGGGTGGCTTTCAAGAGACCCAGTACTTC. The chain is built from TRBV6-5 and TRBJ2-5; D possibly uses TRBD1 or TRBD2 (5 bases each). Germline-derived CDR1 and CDR2 are MNHEY and SVGAGI. Between the trimmed V and J ends, which lost 0 bases and 2 bases, there was a span of 13 bases. The CDR3 has 16 amino acids.

The gene calls are TRBV11-2 and TRBJ2-7, with 8 bases lining up with TRBD1. After removal of 4 bases from V and 6 bases from J, the junction contained 2 bases not matched to a gene. Germline V gives CDR1 SGHAT, CDR2 FQNNGV. The CDR3 spans 12 residues. This CDR3 reads CASSSDRVEQYF. For the CDR3, the DNA is TGTGCCAGCAGCTCGGACAGGGTCGAGCAGTACTTC.

The V gene is TRBV9, the J gene TRBJ2-2, with TRBD2 matching over 10 bases. This CDR3 is 14 amino acids long. The germline V gene encodes CDR1 SGDLS and CDR2 YYNGEE. Unmatched junction bases numbered 1, after V lost 2 bases and J lost 6 bases. Here the CDR3 DNA reads TGTGCCAGCAGCGTCAGCGGGAGGGCCGGGGAGCTGTTTTTT. Translating gives CASSVSGRAGELFF. Looking up the rest from reference TRBV9 and TRBJ2-2 gives the full variable domain: DSGVTQTPKHLITATGQRVTLRCSPRSGDLSVYWYQQSLDQGLQFLIQYYNGEERAKGNILERFSAQQFPDLHSELNLSSLELGDSALYFCASSVSGRAGELFFGEGSRLTVL.

The chain uses TRBV6-1 and TRBJ1-1; weak D call: TRBD1 (5 bases). The CDR3 runs to 12 residues. V was pared by 8 bases and J by 6 bases, with 13 bases between. Looked up from germline, CDR1 is MNHNS and CDR2 is SASEGT. The CDR3 sequence: CASFGGSAEAFF. CDR3 coding DNA: TGTGCCAGCTTCGGGGGGTCAGCTGAAGCTTTCTTT.

CDR3 protein: CASSPTKLRGTDTQYF. CDR3 in DNA: TGTGCCAGCTCACCAACGAAGCTCAGGGGCACAGATACGCAGTATTTT. The chain joins TRBV18 to TRBJ2-3; possibly TRBD1 for D (5 bases). Trimming removed 2 bases from V and 1 base from J, with 13 bases in between. Germline CDR1 is KGHSH and CDR2 is LQKENI. The CDR3 is 16 amino acids. The variable domain in full, completed from reference TRBV18 and TRBJ2-3, reads NAGVMQNPRHLVRRRGQEARLRCSPMKGHSHVYWYRQLPEEGLKFMVYLQKENIIDESGMPKERFSAEFPKEGPSILRIQQVVRGDSAAYFCASSPTKLRGTDTQYFGPGTRLTVL.

The chain uses TRBV6-1 and TRBJ2-1, with TRBD2 matching over 9 bases. The V segment lost 5 bases and the J segment 6 bases; nucleotides outside the gene matches: 8. This CDR3 is built from 15 residues. Germline CDR1 and CDR2: MNHNS and SASEGT. This CDR3 reads CASSSLAGQTNEQFF. CDR3 bases: TGTGCCAGCAGTTCACTAGCGGGCCAGACCAATGAGCAGTTCTTC.

The genes are TRBV19 and TRBJ2-7; D is unclear. V dropped 5 bases and J dropped 0 bases, with 8 bases sitting between them. Per the germline V gene, CDR1 is LNHDA and CDR2 is SQIVND (reference sequence). The CDR3 loop spans 13 amino acids. CDR3 sequence reads: CASSAEDSYEQYF. In DNA, the CDR3 is TGTGCCAGTAGTGCAGAGGACTCCTACGAGCAGTACTTC.

This clone appeared once. The genes are TRBV13 and TRBJ2-5; TRBD1 aligns across 9 bases. The CDR3 runs to 15 residues. The V and J ends lost 5 bases and 5 bases, in that order; junction bases with no gene match: 9. Germline CDR1 PRHDT, CDR2 FYEKMQ (reference sequence). CDR3 DNA: TGTGCCAGCAGCGCAGGGGGACAGGGCTGGGAGACCCAGTACTTC. Its translation: CASSAGGQGWETQYF.

This chain connects TRBV15 to TRBJ2-1, with 7 bases identical to TRBD2. In germline, CDR1 is LNHNV, CDR2 YYDKDF (reference sequence). The CDR3 has 14 residues. V lost 6 bases, J lost 4 bases, and 6 bases stayed unmatched. CDR3 nucleotides: TGTGCCACCAGTGGAGCGGGAATGTACAATGAGCAGTTCTTC. Its protein product is CATSGAGMYNEQFF.

V gene TRBV2 combines with J gene TRBJ2-7, with 7 bases aligning to TRBD2. There are 14 residues in the CDR3. Unmatched junction bases numbered 10, after V lost 7 bases and J lost 4 bases. Per germline, CDR1 SNHLY and CDR2 FYNNEI. The CDR3 sequence: CASNAGGITYEQYF. CDR3 in DNA: TGTGCCAGCAACGCCGGGGGGATAACGTACGAGCAGTACTTC. The complete variable domain, with remaining parts taken from reference TRBV2 and TRBJ2-7, reads EPEVTQTPSHQVTQMGQEVILRCVPISNHLYFYWYRQILGQKVEFLVSFYNNEISEKSEIFDDQFSVERPDGSNFTLKIRSTKLEDSAMYFCASNAGGITYEQYFGPGTRLTVT.

Comments on this clone: Other DNA sequences in this specimen translate into the identical CDR3. This CDR3 is CASSLAGGASYEQYF. CDR3 DNA: TGTGCCAGCAGTTTAGCAGGCGGGGCCTCATACGAGCAGTACTTC. This chain joins TRBV27 and TRBJ2-7; D is perhaps TRBD2 (6 bases). From germline, CDR1 is MNHEY and CDR2 SMNVEV (reference sequence). Trimming took off 2 bases at V and 4 bases at J, with 15 bases between the two ends. This CDR3 spans 15 amino acids.

The chain links TRBV2 to TRBJ2-7; 7 nucleotides line up with TRBD1. CDR1 is SNHLY, CDR2 FYNNEI, per germline. The CDR3 loop spans 15 amino acids. V dropped 4 bases and J dropped 3; count of bases not matched to a gene: 9. The CDR3 sequence is CASSVRTGRIYEQYF. Here the CDR3 DNA reads TGTGCCAGCAGTGTCCGGACAGGACGAATCTACGAGCAGTACTTC.

The genes are TRBV14 and TRBJ2-7; tentative D call: TRBD2 (5 bases). The CDR3 extends over 13 amino acids. V was pared by 4 bases and J by 4 bases, with 11 bases between. The germline gives CDR1 SGHDN, CDR2 FVKESK. The CDR3 region has the DNA TGTGCCAGCAGCCCCCCCGGAGGTTACGAGCAGTACTTC. Its translation: CASSPPGGYEQYF.

This clone came up once. The chain links TRBV7-9 to TRBJ2-1; 9 positions agree with TRBD2. The germline V gene encodes CDR1 SEHNR and CDR2 FQNEAQ (reference sequence). V lost 3 bases and J lost 4; bases outside the gene matches: 10. The CDR3 is 17 residues long. For the CDR3, the DNA is TGTGCCAGCAGCTTCGTCTCCTCTAGCGGGGCGTACAATGAGCAGTTCTTC. Translating it yields CASSFVSSSGAYNEQFF.

The chain carries TRBV6-1 and TRBJ1-3, with D unclear. CDR1 and CDR2 (germline): MNHNS, SASEGT. This CDR3 has 12 amino acids. V was clipped by 2 bases and J by 3 bases, with 2 bases between them. DNA for the CDR3: TGTGCCAGCAGTGAAATTGGAAACACCATATATTTT. It specifies CASSEIGNTIYF.

This chain joins TRBV29-1 and TRBJ2-7; D remains ambiguous. The germline V gene has CDR1 SQVTM and CDR2 ANQGSEA. V lost 0 bases and J lost 7, with 10 bases in between. This CDR3 has 12 amino acids. The CDR3 sequence is CSVEDGRLEQYF. CDR3 coding DNA: TGCAGCGTTGAAGATGGCAGGTTGGAGCAGTACTTC.